One and the same sample provided the 14 T cell receptor beta chains below, sequenced in a study of shared clonotypes between healthy human individuals. TCRdb's table, derived via immunoSEQ multiplex PCR, lists solely in-frame clones and lacks some. The sample has approximately 87,000 clones, about 61% seen once; the top ten hold around 52%. The material sequenced was memory CD8+ T cells sorted from blood. The subset here: CD45RO+ cells pooled with CCR7-negative TemRA cells. These receptors were obtained from a young man in good health.

Details on this clone: A much larger clone differs by one base, so this may be a read error. Other DNA sequences in this specimen translate into the identical CDR3. The rearrangement uses TRBV7-8 and TRBJ2-1, with D perhaps being TRBD1 or TRBD2 (5 bases each). V lost 5 bases to trimming and J lost 0 bases, with 11 bases between them. There are 15 residues in the CDR3. Germline V gene data show CDR1 as SGHVS and CDR2 as FQNEAQ. CDR3 bases: TGTGCCAGCAGCCCGGGGCCCAGCTCCTACAATGAGCAGTTCTTC. As protein: CASSPGPSSYNEQFF.

The chain is built from TRBV19 and TRBJ1-4; D is ambiguous. This CDR3 is built from 16 residues. V was trimmed by 4 bases and J by 8 bases, leaving 20 bases between them. CDR1 and CDR2 (germline): LNHDA, SQIVND (reference sequence). The CDR3 DNA follows: TGTGCCAGTAGTACATCCCGTAGCCTACTAGGGGAAAAACTGTTTTTT. As protein: CASSTSRSLLGEKLFF.

The rearrangement uses TRBV29-1 and TRBJ2-7, with 10 bases fitting TRBD1. The V gene end was trimmed by 6 bases and the J gene end by 0 bases; junction bases not matched to a gene: 5. CDR3 length equals 14 residues. CDR1 SQVTM and CDR2 ANQGSEA come from the germline V gene. The CDR3 nucleotides read TGCAGCGTCGGACAGGGGGGATACTCCTACGAGCAGTACTTC. Translating it yields CSVGQGGYSYEQYF.

The V call is TRBV4-3, the J call TRBJ2-2, with unresolved D. V lost 0 bases, J lost 3 bases, and 8 bases lay in between. Per germline, CDR1 LGHNA and CDR2 YSLEER. This CDR3 region has 15 residues. Written as DNA, the CDR3 is TGCGCCAGCAGCCAAGATCTCTACTACACCGGGGAGCTGTTTTTT. Amino acid sequence: CASSQDLYYTGELFF.

V gene TRBV19 combines with J gene TRBJ2-7, with 12 bases lining up with TRBD1. Germline assignment: CDR1 LNHDA and CDR2 SQIVND (reference sequence). Unmatched junction bases numbered 8, after V lost 5 bases and J lost 6 bases. The CDR3 has 15 residues. Here the CDR3 reads CASSERGTGGSEQYF. The DNA for the CDR3 is TGTGCCAGTAGTGAACGGGGGACAGGGGGCTCCGAGCAGTACTTC. Drawing the rest from reference TRBV19 and TRBJ2-7, the complete variable domain is DGGITQSPKYLFRKEGQNVTLSCEQNLNHDAMYWYRQDPGQGLRLIYYSQIVNDFQKGDIAEGYSVSREKKESFPLTVTSAQKNPTAFYLCASSERGTGGSEQYFGPGTRLTVT.

The J gene is TRBJ2-7, the V gene TRBV28; D unresolved. CDR1 is MDHEN, CDR2 SYDVKM, per germline. The V gene lost 0 bases and the J gene lost 0 bases, with 18 bases spanning the gap. This CDR3 comprises 18 residues. The CDR3 here is CASSLWIEDSSFSYEQYF. Here the CDR3 DNA reads TGTGCCAGCAGTTTATGGATTGAAGATTCTTCGTTCTCCTACGAGCAGTACTTC.

The chain carries TRBV5-4 and TRBJ2-1; no definite D call. V dropped 4 bases and J dropped 14 bases, with 16 bases sitting between them. CDR1 SGHNT and CDR2 YYREEE come from the germline V gene (reference sequence). The CDR3 contains 12 residues. CDR3 amino acids: CASSMQSASEFF. The CDR3 bases are TGTGCCAGCAGCATGCAAAGTGCCAGTGAGTTCTTC.

This sequence joins TRBV10-1 and TRBJ2-3; D possibly corresponds to TRBD2 (5 bases). Germline V gene data show CDR1 as WNHNN and CDR2 as SYGVQD (reference sequence). The germline V and J ends were trimmed by 2 bases and 5 bases, with 8 bases remaining between them. This CDR3 comprises 13 residues. The CDR3: CASSELAVDTQYF. CDR3 DNA sequence: TGCGCCAGCAGTGAGCTAGCTGTAGATACGCAGTATTTT.

CDR3 in amino acids: CASSFEGIASYEQYF. The CDR3 DNA sequence: TGCGCCAGCAGCTTTGAGGGTATAGCATCCTACGAGCAGTACTTC. The chain uses TRBV5-1 and TRBJ2-7, with D possibly matching TRBD2 (5 bases). The V gene's germline CDR1 is SGHRS and CDR2 YFSETQ. This CDR3 contains 15 residues. V was trimmed by 2 bases and J by 1 base, leaving 13 bases between them.

CDR3 protein: CASSRSYAEDNEKLFF. The CDR3 region has the DNA TGTGCCAGCAGCCGGTCGTATGCGGAGGATAATGAAAAACTGTTTTTT. The chain is built from TRBV28 and TRBJ1-4; D unresolved. Trimming shortened V by 6 bases and J by 4 bases, and 18 bases separated the two germline ends. The CDR3 totals 16 residues. The germline CDR1 and CDR2 sequences are MDHEN and SYDVKM.

The chain employs TRBV18 and TRBJ2-2; the D gene is possibly TRBD2 (5 bases). Per germline, CDR1 KGHSH and CDR2 LQKENI. Trimming removed 2 bases at V and 7 bases at J, with 17 bases between. This CDR3 contains 16 residues. CDR3 in DNA: TGTGCCAGCTCACCAGACCGAATGCGGACTCTCGGGGAGCTGTTTTTT. This codes for CASSPDRMRTLGELFF.

This sequence joins TRBV7-6 and TRBJ2-6; D is ambiguous. Trimming shortened V by 11 bases and J by 0 bases, and 11 bases separated the two germline ends. Germline values: CDR1 SGHVS, CDR2 FNYEAQ. This CDR3 has 14 residues. Here the CDR3 reads CAATKGSGANVLTF. In nucleotides, the CDR3 is TGTGCCGCCACTAAGGGCTCTGGGGCCAACGTCCTGACTTTC. The full variable domain, its missing parts supplied by reference TRBV7-6 and TRBJ2-6, is GAGVSQSPRYKVTKRGQDVALRCDPISGHVSLYWYRQALGQGPEFLTYFNYEAQQDKSGLPNDRFSAERPEGSISTLTIQRTEQRDSAMYRCAATKGSGANVLTFGAGSRLTVL.

This chain links TRBV10-3 with TRBJ2-3; possible D gene TRBD2, 6 bases. This CDR3 spans 15 amino acids. Germline V lookup: CDR1 ENHRY, CDR2 SYGVKD. Trimming cost V 8 bases and J 0 bases, with 15 bases left between them. CDR3 region: CAIASGLASTDTQYF. The DNA for the CDR3 is TGTGCCATCGCTTCGGGACTTGCAAGCACAGATACGCAGTATTTT.

The chain recombines TRBV5-4 with TRBJ2-7; weak D call: TRBD2 (6 bases). This CDR3 is 15 amino acids long. From germline, CDR1 is SGHNT and CDR2 YYREEE (reference sequence). The V gene lost 1 base and the J gene lost 2 bases, with 13 bases spanning the gap. The CDR3 coding sequence is TGTGCCAGCAGCTTGTTACCGGGAGCCCCCTACGAGCAGTACTTC. Translation: CASSLLPGAPYEQYF.